These 27 T cell receptor beta chains came from one sample sequenced in a study of blood T cell repertoires in COVID-19. The repertoire was sequenced with immunoSEQ multiplex PCR; TCRdb's copy has only in-frame clones and lacks some. The sample has roughly 250,000 clones, roughly 79% seen once. Sequenced: peripheral blood. The receptors were gathered from a woman of 80 years or more with acute or convalescent COVID-19.

This chain connects TRBV3-1 (or the pseudogene TRBV3-2) to TRBJ2-2, with D possibly matching TRBD1 (6 bases). Germline CDR1 LGHDT, CDR2 YNNKEL (reference sequence). V was cut by 4 bases and J by 2 bases, with 8 bases left in between. The CDR3 is 14 residues long. This chain's CDR3 is CASSLTGNTGELFF. In nucleotides, the CDR3 is TGTGCCAGCAGCCTGACAGGAAACACCGGGGAGCTGTTTTTT.

V and J are TRBV7-3 and TRBJ2-4; 8 nucleotides agree with TRBD2. CDR3 length: 16 residues. Germline assignment: CDR1 SGHTA and CDR2 FQGTGA. V lost 2 bases to trimming and J lost 0 bases; unmatched junction nucleotides: 3. The CDR3 reads CASSLAGGLAKNIQYF. The CDR3, as DNA: TGTGCCAGCAGCTTAGCGGGGGGTTTAGCCAAAAACATTCAGTACTTC. The full variable domain, completed using reference TRBV7-3 and TRBJ2-4, is GAGVSQTPSNKVTEKGKYVELRCDPISGHTALYWYRQSLGQGPEFLIYFQGTGAADDSGLPNDRFFAVRPEGSVSTLKIQRTERGDSAVYLCASSLAGGLAKNIQYFGAGTRLSVL.

V usage is TRBV5-5 and J usage is TRBJ1-2; D gene unclear. CDR3 length equals 15 residues. CDR1 is SGHKS and CDR2 is YYEKEE in the germline V gene (reference sequence). The ends were cut back, 0 bases at V and 3 bases at J, with 12 bases in the middle. DNA of the CDR3: TGTGCCAGCAGCTTGGAGGTTTCCGGAGACTATGGCTACACCTTC. Amino acid sequence: CASSLEVSGDYGYTF.

The V call is TRBV29-1, the J call TRBJ1-4, with TRBD1 identical over 9 bases. CDR3 size: 14 residues. The germline CDR1 and CDR2 sequences are SQVTM and ANQGSEA. Trimming removed 6 bases from V and 3 bases from J; junction bases left unmatched: 5. CDR3 residues: CSVGTGRANEKLFF. The CDR3 bases are TGCAGCGTCGGGACAGGGCGGGCTAATGAAAAACTGTTTTTT.

This sequence joins TRBV5-1 and TRBJ1-5; no reliable D call. The CDR3 contains 15 residues. The germline V and J ends were trimmed by 0 bases and 3 bases, with 10 bases remaining between them. Germline V lookup: CDR1 SGHRS, CDR2 YFSETQ. CDR3 protein: CASSLAGAINQPQHF. The CDR3 nucleotides read TGCGCCAGCAGCTTGGCCGGAGCTATCAATCAGCCCCAGCATTTT.

The chain links TRBV7-9 to TRBJ1-5; 9 bases fit TRBD1. The germline V gene encodes CDR1 SEHNR and CDR2 FQNEAQ (reference sequence). The CDR3 is 14 amino acids. J gave up 6 bases and V 5 bases, and 5 bases lay outside the gene matches. CDR3: CASSTGTGSQPQHF. The CDR3 nucleotides are TGTGCCAGCAGCACCGGGACAGGGTCTCAGCCCCAGCATTTT.

This rearrangement joins TRBV28 to TRBJ2-1; 8 bases fit TRBD2. Per the germline V gene, CDR1 is MDHEN and CDR2 is SYDVKM. Trimming removed 4 bases from V and 9 bases from J; junction bases left unmatched: 11. The CDR3 extends over 15 amino acids. The CDR3 is CASSSGGAGEVEQFF. In DNA form, the CDR3 reads TGTGCCAGCAGTTCCGGAGGAGCGGGAGAGGTTGAGCAGTTCTTC.

A few counts support this clone. The chain combines TRBV6-5 with TRBJ1-4, with TRBD1 matching 7 bases. CDR3 length: 15 amino acids. V shed 7 bases, J shed 4 bases, and the junction held 9 bases outside the gene matches. Germline V gene lookup returns CDR1 MNHEY and CDR2 SVGAGI. The CDR3, as DNA: TGTGCCAGCATCCGGTCGACAGGGTTTAATGAAAAACTGTTTTTT. Translation gives CASIRSTGFNEKLFF.

For this clone: In the same sample, other DNA sequences code for this CDR3. The V call is TRBV18, the J call TRBJ1-1; maybe TRBD1 (6 bases). The CDR3 is made up of 13 amino acids. From germline, CDR1 is KGHSH and CDR2 LQKENI. The V gene lost 5 bases and the J gene lost 2 bases, with 9 bases spanning the gap. The chain's CDR3 is CASSSDRNTEAFF. The DNA of the CDR3 is TGTGCCAGCTCATCGGACAGAAACACTGAAGCTTTCTTT.

This clone was picked up a small number of times. The chain recombines TRBV7-2 with TRBJ1-2; TRBD1 aligns across 12 bases. CDR3 size: 18 residues. V lost 6 bases and J lost 4; bases outside the gene matches: 15. Germline V lookup: CDR1 SGHTA, CDR2 FQGNSA. CDR3 DNA: TGTGCCAGCAGACCGACCGGGACAGGGGGCTCGCTAGGCTATGGCTACACCTTC. Translated, it gives CASRPTGTGGSLGYGYTF.

The chain couples TRBV2 to TRBJ2-5, with 8 bases lining up with TRBD1. The CDR3 is made up of 14 amino acids. Unmatched junction bases numbered 6, after V lost 6 bases and J lost 3 bases. Germline CDR1 and CDR2: SNHLY and FYNNEI. CDR3 region: CASRFGQGEETQYF. The CDR3 DNA sequence: TGTGCCAGCAGATTTGGACAGGGAGAAGAGACCCAGTACTTC.

The chain uses TRBV28 and TRBJ1-2; 10 bases map to TRBD1. The CDR3 loop spans 17 amino acids. Germline-derived CDR1 and CDR2 are MDHEN and SYDVKM. V shed 2 bases and J 8 bases; nucleotides not matched to a gene: 14. CDR3: CASSLGGTGVGIKGYTF. In nucleotides, the CDR3 is TGTGCCAGCAGTTTAGGTGGGACAGGGGTCGGGATTAAGGGCTACACCTTC.

The chain employs TRBV29-1 and TRBJ1-6; D is unclear. Per the germline V gene, CDR1 is SQVTM and CDR2 is ANQGSEA. This CDR3 spans 15 amino acids. Trimming cost V 5 bases and J 0 bases, with 11 bases left between them. The CDR3: CSVRFGSSYNSPLHF. The CDR3 region has the DNA TGCAGCGTTCGTTTTGGCAGCTCCTATAATTCACCCCTCCACTTT.

This clone was seen a single time. The V gene is TRBV21-1, the J gene TRBJ2-2; the table's D call TRBD1 went unverified against the DNA. TRBV21-1 is tagged as a pseudogene. The CDR3 spans 17 residues. In DNA, the CDR3 is TGTGCCAGCAGCAAAGCGTCGACAGGGTATCACACCGGGGAGCTGTTTTTT. Its translation: CASSKASTGYHTGELFF.

This chain links TRBV7-3 with TRBJ1-6, with TRBD1 as a possible D gene (5 bases). The CDR3 runs to 13 residues. Germline V CDR1 and CDR2: SGHTA, FQGTGA. V lost 6 bases and J 10 bases, leaving 13 bases between the germline ends. CDR3 in amino acids: CASRSDSLSPLHF. CDR3 sequence (DNA): TGTGCCAGCAGATCTGACAGTCTATCACCCCTCCACTTT.

The rearrangement links TRBV27 to TRBJ2-1; TRBD2 matches 11 bases. Germline V gene data show CDR1 as MNHEY and CDR2 as SMNVEV (reference sequence). V trimming: 9 bases; J trimming: 5 bases; junction bases outside the gene matches: 9. The CDR3 length is 15 residues. The CDR3 DNA follows: TGTGCCAGTACCCCCGGGACTAGCGGCAACAATGAGCAGTTCTTC. Its translation: CASTPGTSGNNEQFF.

The V and J genes are TRBV7-2 and TRBJ2-3; D is ambiguous. Germline V gives CDR1 SGHTA, CDR2 FQGNSA. V lost 0 bases to trimming and J lost 3 bases, with 10 bases between them. The CDR3 is made up of 15 amino acids. The CDR3, as DNA: TGTGCCAGCAGCTTAGCACCAGGTGGGACAGATACGCAGTATTTT. Amino acids: CASSLAPGGTDTQYF.

The CDR3 here is CASSIEQGFAGEQFF. CDR3 bases: TGTGCCAGTAGTATAGAACAGGGTTTCGCGGGTGAGCAGTTCTTC. The chain carries TRBV19 and TRBJ2-1; D might be TRBD1 (6 bases). This CDR3 contains 15 residues. CDR1 LNHDA and CDR2 SQIVND come from the germline V gene (reference sequence). V lost 0 bases and J 9 bases, leaving 15 bases between the germline ends.

This chain uses TRBV2 with TRBJ2-3; 10 bases fit TRBD2. Germline trimming cut 1 base from V and 5 bases from J; bases unmatched to any gene: 9. Germline values: CDR1 SNHLY, CDR2 FYNNEI. The CDR3 spans 17 residues. CDR3 region: CASSEGLAGAGVDTQYF. The CDR3 bases are TGTGCCAGCAGTGAAGGTCTAGCGGGGGCTGGGGTAGATACGCAGTATTTT.

The chain has TRBV18 and TRBJ2-7; 9 bases line up with TRBD1. The CDR3 runs 17 residues. The V gene end was trimmed by 2 bases and the J gene end by 1 base; junction bases not matched to a gene: 9. The germline V gene encodes CDR1 KGHSH and CDR2 LQKENI. The CDR3 DNA reads TGTGCCAGCTCACCATCAATGCGCGGGACAGGGTCCTACGAGCAGTACTTC. Its protein is CASSPSMRGTGSYEQYF. The full variable domain, with the rest looked up from reference TRBV18 and TRBJ2-7, is NAGVMQNPRHLVRRRGQEARLRCSPMKGHSHVYWYRQLPEEGLKFMVYLQKENIIDESGMPKERFSAEFPKEGPSILRIQQVVRGDSAAYFCASSPSMRGTGSYEQYFGPGTRLTVT.

The V and J genes are TRBV18 and TRBJ1-1, with 8 bases aligning to TRBD1. There are 14 residues in the CDR3. Germline V gene data show CDR1 as KGHSH and CDR2 as LQKENI. V shed 3 bases, J shed 4 bases, and the junction held 4 bases outside the gene matches. The CDR3 loop reads CASSPRTGSTEAFF. The CDR3 DNA sequence: TGTGCCAGCTCACCCCGGACAGGGTCCACTGAAGCTTTCTTT.

This clone was recorded once. The chain recombines TRBV7-2 with TRBJ2-2; D unresolved. The CDR3 has 15 residues. Germline-derived CDR1 and CDR2 are SGHTA and FQGNSA. V was cut by 4 bases and J by 0 bases, with 9 bases left in between. Here the CDR3 DNA reads TGTGCCAGCAGCTCTAGTGTAACGAACACCGGGGAGCTGTTTTTT. It translates to CASSSSVTNTGELFF.

The chain has TRBV5-1 and TRBJ1-1; 9 bases line up with TRBD1. V shed 3 bases and J 5 bases; nucleotides not matched to a gene: 5. The CDR3 is made up of 14 amino acids. Germline CDR1 reads SGHRS; CDR2 reads YFSETQ. The CDR3 is CASSWGQGGTEAFF. CDR3 DNA: TGCGCCAGCAGCTGGGGACAGGGAGGAACTGAAGCTTTCTTT.

The chain carries TRBV7-6 and TRBJ2-5; D remains unclear. The germline V and J ends were trimmed by 0 bases and 2 bases, with 10 bases remaining between them. Germline values: CDR1 SGHVS, CDR2 FNYEAQ. CDR3 length equals 15 residues. The DNA for the CDR3 is TGTGCCAGCAGCTTAGCTCGGGTTCGTCAAGAGACCCAGTACTTC. Its protein product is CASSLARVRQETQYF.

This sequence joins TRBV15 and TRBJ2-1; D is unclear. Germline assignment: CDR1 LNHNV and CDR2 YYDKDF (reference sequence). The V gene lost 8 bases and the J gene lost 2 bases, with 13 bases spanning the gap. The length of the CDR3 is 14 residues. The CDR3 region has the DNA TGTGCCACCGGTGACTGGATGGCCTACAATGAGCAGTTCTTC. It codes for CATGDWMAYNEQFF.

The CDR3 protein is CASSPPGLAGGNTDTQYF. DNA of the CDR3: TGTGCCAGCTCACCTCCGGGACTAGCGGGAGGGAACACAGATACGCAGTATTTT. The genes are TRBV18 and TRBJ2-3, with 16 nucleotides matching TRBD2. Unmatched junction bases numbered 5, after V lost 3 bases and J lost 2 bases. Germline V gives CDR1 KGHSH, CDR2 LQKENI. The CDR3 has 18 amino acids.

J is TRBJ1-2 and V is TRBV5-1, with D possibly being TRBD1 (5 bases). The V gene's germline CDR1 is SGHRS and CDR2 YFSETQ. Trimming left V 5 bases short and J 4 bases short, with 15 bases between. The CDR3 loop spans 14 amino acids. The CDR3 loop reads CASSSATAPYGYTF. The DNA for the CDR3 is TGCGCCAGCAGTTCCGCGACAGCCCCCTATGGCTACACCTTC.